This TCR beta chain was recovered during a study of blood T cell repertoires in COVID-19. Assay used: immunoSEQ multiplex PCR; TCRdb lists only in-frame clones, some missing. This sample has about 270,000 clones; more than 65% occur once, and the top ten carry about 3%. Germline loops: CDR1 LNHDA, CDR2 SQIVND (reference sequence). CDR3 length: 13 amino acids. With 4 bases removed from V and 5 bases from J, the gap between germline ends came to 11 bases. The sequenced material came from peripheral blood. The receptor was isolated from a woman between 18 and 29 years old with acute or convalescent COVID-19. J is TRBJ1-1 and V is TRBV19; possible D gene TRBD1, 5 bases. CDR3 DNA: TGTGCCAGTAGTAACGGGGGGAGTACTGAAGCTTTCTTT. The encoded protein is CASSNGGSTEAFF.